This T cell receptor (beta chain) appears in the sequencing data of a study of control samples from healthy donors and cancer patients. Measured with immunoSEQ multiplex PCR; TCRdb has only the in-frame clones, and not every one. The table shows about 150,000 clones, with 85% to 95% occurring only once. Trimming removed 7 bases from V and 5 bases from J; junction bases left unmatched: 9. This CDR3 contains 15 residues. From germline, CDR1 is SGHRS and CDR2 YFSETQ. The receptor's source is a man aged 40-50 years in good health. The sequenced sample consisted of blood. This chain joins TRBV5-1 and TRBJ2-5, with 12 bases matching TRBD1. The CDR3 protein is CASGGTGGAGETQYF. The CDR3 nucleotides are TGCGCCAGCGGTGGGACAGGGGGCGCCGGGGAGACCCAGTACTTC.